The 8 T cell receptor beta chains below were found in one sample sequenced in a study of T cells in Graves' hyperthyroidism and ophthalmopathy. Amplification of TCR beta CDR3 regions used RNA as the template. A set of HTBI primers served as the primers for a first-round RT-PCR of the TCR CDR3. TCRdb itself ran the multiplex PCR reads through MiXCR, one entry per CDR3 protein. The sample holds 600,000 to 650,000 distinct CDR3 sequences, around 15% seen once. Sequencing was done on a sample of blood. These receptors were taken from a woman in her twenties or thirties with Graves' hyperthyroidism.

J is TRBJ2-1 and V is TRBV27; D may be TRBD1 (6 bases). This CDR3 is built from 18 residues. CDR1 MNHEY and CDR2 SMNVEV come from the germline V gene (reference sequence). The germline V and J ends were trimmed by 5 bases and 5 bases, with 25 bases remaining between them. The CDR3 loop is CASSPSGVRWPCNNEQFF. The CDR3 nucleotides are TGTGCCAGCAGTCCTTCAGGGGTAAGGTGGCCTTGCAACAATGAGCAGTTCTTC.

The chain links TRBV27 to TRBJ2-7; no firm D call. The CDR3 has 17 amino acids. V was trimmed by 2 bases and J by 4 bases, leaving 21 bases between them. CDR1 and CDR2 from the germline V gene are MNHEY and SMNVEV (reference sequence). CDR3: CASSLTLAGPGKYEQYF. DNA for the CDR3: TGTGCCAGCAGTTTAACGTTGGCAGGCCCTGGGAAGTACGAGCAGTACTTC.

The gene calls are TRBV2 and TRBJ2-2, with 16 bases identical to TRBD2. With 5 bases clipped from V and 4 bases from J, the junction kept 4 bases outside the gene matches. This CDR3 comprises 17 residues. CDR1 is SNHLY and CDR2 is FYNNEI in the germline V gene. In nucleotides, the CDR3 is TGTGCCAGCAGTCGGGGACTAGCGGGAGGGCCCACCGGGGAGCTGTTTTTT. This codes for CASSRGLAGGPTGELFF.

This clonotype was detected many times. The CDR3 DNA follows: TGTGCCAGCAGTAACCAGGGACTAGCAGCAGATACGCAGTATTTT. Encoded protein: CASSNQGLAADTQYF. The chain carries TRBV27 and TRBJ2-3, with 9 bases identical to TRBD2. J lost 4 bases, V lost 5 bases, and 7 bases had no gene match. The CDR3 covers 15 residues. The V gene's germline CDR1 is MNHEY and CDR2 SMNVEV (reference sequence).

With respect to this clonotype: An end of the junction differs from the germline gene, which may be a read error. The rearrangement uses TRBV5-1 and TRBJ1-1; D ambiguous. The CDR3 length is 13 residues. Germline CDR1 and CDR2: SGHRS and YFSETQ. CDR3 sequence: CASTLGDYTEALF. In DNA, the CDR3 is TGCGCCAGCACCCTGGGAGATTACACTGAAGCTCTCTTT.

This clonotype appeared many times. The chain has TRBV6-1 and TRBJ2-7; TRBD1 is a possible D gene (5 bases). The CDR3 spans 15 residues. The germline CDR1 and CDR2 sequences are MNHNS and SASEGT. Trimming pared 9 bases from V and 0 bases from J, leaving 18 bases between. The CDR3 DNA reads TGTGCCAGTAGCTATAGGGGCGGCCCCTCCTACGAGCAGTACTTC. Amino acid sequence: CASSYRGGPSYEQYF.

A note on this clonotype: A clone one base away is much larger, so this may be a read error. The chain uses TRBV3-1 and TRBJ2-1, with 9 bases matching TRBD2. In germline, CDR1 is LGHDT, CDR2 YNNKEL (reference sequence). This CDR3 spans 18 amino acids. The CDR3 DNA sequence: TGTGCCGGCAGCCAAGATTTGGGACTAGCAGGCTCCTACAATGAGCAGTTCTTC. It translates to CAGSQDLGLAGSYNEQFF.

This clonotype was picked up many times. CDR3 loop: CASSPAGQRGGAFF. Written as DNA, the CDR3 is TGTGCCAGCAGTCCCGCCGGGCAAAGGGGTGGAGCTTTCTTT. The V and J genes are TRBV28 and TRBJ1-1, with TRBD1 as a possible D gene (5 bases). Germline V lookup: CDR1 MDHEN, CDR2 SYDVKM. CDR3 length equals 14 residues. Trimming removed 5 bases from V and 10 bases from J, with 20 bases in between.